The 27 T cell receptor beta chains below all came from one sample that was sequenced in a study of Graves' ophthalmopathy and Graves' hyperthyroidism. Amplification of TCR beta CDR3 regions used RNA transcripts. HTBI primers were used in a first-round RT-PCR, which preceded a second-round multiplex PCR. One entry per CDR3 protein, called by TCRdb with MiXCR from the multiplex PCR reads. The repertoire has 600,000 to 650,000 distinct CDR3 sequences, 22% of them found once; the top ten carry roughly 6.9%. Material: peripheral blood. These receptor sequences come from a woman aged 18-29 years with stable Graves' hyperthyroidism. Some clones in this sample may be carry-over from other donors' samples.

In its sample, this clonotype was seen many times. The chain is built from TRBV15 and TRBJ1-2; D not resolved. This CDR3 has 16 residues. CDR1 LNHNV and CDR2 YYDKDF come from the germline V gene (reference sequence). V lost 0 bases, J lost 6 bases, and 17 bases lay in between. CDR3 region: CATSREARELIDGYTF. In nucleotides, the CDR3 is TGTGCCACCAGCAGAGAGGCAAGGGAACTTATAGATGGCTACACCTTC.

This clonotype has more than one count but fewer than ten. CDR3 DNA: TGTGCCAGCAGTTACCGCGTGGGCAGGACGACTACCTACACCTTC. It specifies CASSYRVGRTTTYTF. The chain links TRBV6-5 to TRBJ1-2; D is uncertain. The ends were cut back, 2 bases at V and 10 bases at J, with 20 bases in the middle. Germline CDR1 and CDR2: MNHEY and SVGAGI. The CDR3 is 15 amino acids.

In its sample, this clonotype was seen many times. At one of its ends the junction is not consistent with the germline gene, which may arise from a read error. CDR3 DNA: TGTGCCATCAGTGACCCCAGGCGTGGCTTCACCTTC. It codes for CAISDPRRGFTF. J is TRBJ1-2 and V is TRBV10-3, with unresolved D. Germline values: CDR1 ENHRY, CDR2 SYGVKD. The CDR3 is 12 residues long.

J is TRBJ2-5 and V is TRBV5-1, with 8 bases matching TRBD1. Germline V gene sequence: CDR1 SGHRS, CDR2 YFSETQ. This CDR3 contains 16 residues. The V and J ends lost 4 bases and 0 bases, in that order; junction bases with no gene match: 8. The CDR3 sequence: CASSQGTGKYQETQYF. Written as DNA, the CDR3 is TGCGCCAGCAGCCAAGGGACAGGCAAATACCAAGAGACCCAGTACTTC.

The chain carries TRBV9 and TRBJ2-2; no clear D. Germline CDR1 and CDR2: SGDLS and YYNGEE. Trimming removed 1 base from V and 3 bases from J, with 7 bases in between. There are 14 residues in the CDR3. The CDR3 sequence is CASSVTLYTGELFF. CDR3 nucleotides: TGTGCCAGCAGCGTAACCCTATACACCGGGGAGCTGTTTTTT.

The table lists this clonotype with many counts. The genes are TRBV6-2 or TRBV6-3 and TRBJ2-7, with D tentatively TRBD1 or TRBD2 (5 bases each). V lost 4 bases and J 3 bases, leaving 19 bases between the germline ends. The CDR3 has 16 amino acids. Germline V lookup: CDR1 MNHEY, CDR2 SVGEGT. The CDR3 protein is CASSLRRSGTDYEQYF. The DNA of the CDR3 is TGTGCCAGCAGTTTACGTAGGTCCGGGACCGACTACGAGCAGTACTTC.

This chain connects TRBV11-2 to TRBJ2-5, with unresolved D. Germline CDR1 is SGHAT and CDR2 is FQNNGV. V lost 5 bases and J lost 3, with 10 bases in between. The CDR3 runs to 13 residues. This CDR3 is CASSRNPEETQYF. CDR3 sequence (DNA): TGTGCCAGCAGCCGTAACCCAGAAGAGACCCAGTACTTC. Full variable domain (remainder filled in from reference TRBV11-2 and TRBJ2-5): EAGVAQSPRYKIIEKRQSVAFWCNPISGHATLYWYQQILGQGPKLLIQFQNNGVVDDSQLPKDRFSAERLKGVDSTLKIQPAKLEDSAVYLCASSRNPEETQYFGPGTRLLVL.

At least ten counts were recorded for this clonotype. The rearrangement links TRBV14 to TRBJ1-3; 7 bases match TRBD1. The V segment lost 5 bases and the J segment 3 bases; nucleotides outside the gene matches: 4. The CDR3 loop spans 14 amino acids. Germline V gene lookup returns CDR1 SGHDN and CDR2 FVKESK. The CDR3 DNA reads TGTGCCAGCAGCTCAGGACAGGTTGGAAACACCATATATTTT. Amino acid sequence: CASSSGQVGNTIYF.

This clonotype was recorded a few times. This chain links TRBV29-1 with TRBJ1-2, with 9 nucleotides matching TRBD1. The V gene's germline CDR1 is SQVTM and CDR2 ANQGSEA. This CDR3 is 13 amino acids long. J gave up 6 bases and V 6 bases, and 8 bases lay outside the gene matches. The CDR3 nucleotides are TGCAGCGTCCGGGACAGGGCCGCGGATGGCTACACCTTC. Translation gives CSVRDRAADGYTF.

This clonotype was counted a single time. The J gene is TRBJ1-1, the V gene TRBV7-9, with D possibly matching TRBD1 (5 bases). This CDR3 has 15 residues. With 1 base removed from V and 5 bases from J, the gap between germline ends came to 14 bases. In germline, CDR1 is SEHNR, CDR2 FQNEAQ (reference sequence). The CDR3 sequence: CASSLGVGEWTEAFF. CDR3 DNA: TGTGCCAGCAGCTTAGGGGTAGGGGAGTGGACTGAAGCTTTCTTT.

This clonotype appeared many times. This chain joins TRBV20-1 and TRBJ1-5, with a possible D match to TRBD1 (5 bases). CDR3 length equals 14 residues. Germline V gene sequence: CDR1 DFQATT, CDR2 SNEGSKA (reference sequence). V lost 1 base and J lost 6, with 13 bases in between. Here the CDR3 DNA reads TGCAGTGCTAGAGGCTCGGGGGGGGTTCAGCCCCAGCATTTT. This gives the protein CSARGSGGVQPQHF.

This clonotype was seen a few times. The chain uses TRBV10-1 and TRBJ1-1; D is undetermined. The length of the CDR3 is 14 residues. Germline V lookup: CDR1 WNHNN, CDR2 SYGVQD (reference sequence). V was shortened by 3 bases and J by 0 bases, with 8 bases between the two germline ends. CDR3 sequence: CASSDRLMNTEAFF. For the CDR3, the DNA is TGCGCCAGCAGTGATCGACTCATGAACACTGAAGCTTTCTTT.

The gene calls are TRBV7-8 and TRBJ1-1; 8 positions match TRBD1. The germline gives CDR1 SGHVS, CDR2 FQNEAQ. Germline trimming cut 6 bases from V and 4 bases from J; bases unmatched to any gene: 10. This CDR3 spans 15 amino acids. The CDR3 DNA reads as TGTGCCAGCAGTTTTTGGGCTACAGGGGGCACTGAAGCTTTCTTT. Translating gives CASSFWATGGTEAFF.

The J gene is TRBJ2-7, the V gene TRBV3-1, with 7 bases that match TRBD1. Germline trimming cut 5 bases from V and 0 bases from J; bases unmatched to any gene: 7. Per the germline V gene, CDR1 is LGHDT and CDR2 is YNNKEL (reference sequence). The CDR3 sequence is 15 residues long. In DNA form, the CDR3 reads TGTGCCAGCAGCGATGGGGACAGTGACTCCTACGAGCAGTACTTC. Translated, it gives CASSDGDSDSYEQYF.

A few counts support this clonotype. This chain links TRBV14 with TRBJ2-7, with 7 bases lining up with TRBD1. V lost 4 bases, J lost 2 bases, and 11 bases stayed unmatched. Germline V gene sequence: CDR1 SGHDN, CDR2 FVKESK. This CDR3 contains 16 residues. CDR3 nucleotides: TGTGCCAGCAGCCCCCAAGACAGGGTAATGCCCTACGAGCAGTACTTC. This translates into CASSPQDRVMPYEQYF.

The gene calls are TRBV6-4 and TRBJ1-2; the match to TRBD1 covers 11 bases. Germline values: CDR1 MRHNA, CDR2 SNTAGT. J was trimmed by 5 bases and V by 7 bases; bases with no gene match: 6. The length of the CDR3 is 14 residues. The CDR3 reads CASKPGQGGYGYTF. CDR3 bases: TGTGCCAGCAAGCCGGGACAGGGGGGGTATGGCTACACCTTC.

Only a few counts were recorded for this clonotype. A much larger clone differs by one base, so this may be a read error. The rearrangement links TRBV6-1 to TRBJ1-5; D gene uncertain. V gave up 8 bases and J gave up 2 bases, with 13 bases separating them. CDR3 length equals 14 residues. Germline V gene sequence: CDR1 MNHNS, CDR2 SASEGT. The DNA for the CDR3 is TGTGCCAGCGGTGCCAGGCAGGGCAATCAGCCCCAGCATTTT. This translates into CASGARQGNQPQHF.

This clonotype was observed a handful of times. This chain joins TRBV4-1 and TRBJ1-1, with D hard to call. The CDR3 extends over 16 amino acids. Germline values: CDR1 MGHRA, CDR2 YSYEKL. The ends were cut back, 2 bases at V and 3 bases at J, with 16 bases in the middle. The CDR3 bases are TGCGCCAGCAGCCAATTTTTGGGCCAGTTGGACACTGAAGCTTTCTTT. It yields the protein CASSQFLGQLDTEAFF.

The sample holds many counts of this clonotype. The chain uses TRBV11-2 and TRBJ2-7, with TRBD1 matching 7 bases. V lost 6 bases, J lost 0 bases, and 5 bases stayed unmatched. The CDR3 covers 14 residues. The germline CDR1 and CDR2 sequences are SGHAT and FQNNGV. Here the CDR3 reads CASSQPGGSYEQYF. CDR3 DNA sequence: TGTGCCAGCAGTCAACCAGGGGGCTCCTACGAGCAGTACTTC.

This clonotype was counted at least ten times. The rearrangement joins TRBV6-5 to TRBJ1-1; D is perhaps TRBD1 (5 bases). Deletions cut 0 bases from V and 0 bases from J, with 11 bases between. The CDR3 is 16 amino acids. Germline CDR1 and CDR2: MNHEY and SVGAGI. The CDR3 DNA follows: TGTGCCAGCAGTTACTCTTGGACACTTATGAACACTGAAGCTTTCTTT. It translates to CASSYSWTLMNTEAFF.

This clonotype has a handful of counts. The V call is TRBV4-3, the J call TRBJ1-2; 9 bases are shared with TRBD1. This CDR3 comprises 15 residues. The junction had 9 bases not matched to a gene; V was cut back by 3 bases and J by 7 bases. The germline CDR1 and CDR2 sequences are LGHNA and YSLEER. CDR3 nucleotide sequence: TGCGCCAGCAGCCAGGGGACAGGGATAGGTGGTGGCTACACCTTC. Protein product: CASSQGTGIGGGYTF.

This clonotype showed up many times. The rearrangement uses TRBV7-2 and TRBJ1-2, with 9 bases matching TRBD1. The length of the CDR3 is 14 residues. V lost 4 bases to trimming and J lost 8 bases; unmatched junction nucleotides: 8. Per germline, CDR1 SGHTA and CDR2 FQGNSA. CDR3 bases: TGTGCCAGCAGCTATGGACAGGGGAGATGGGGCTACACCTTC. It codes for CASSYGQGRWGYTF.

This clonotype was detected many times. V is TRBV28 and J is TRBJ1-1; 9 nucleotides line up with TRBD1. This CDR3 is 20 amino acids long. Trimming removed 0 bases from V and 4 bases from J; junction bases left unmatched: 18. Germline V gene sequence: CDR1 MDHEN, CDR2 SYDVKM. This CDR3 reads CASSLCSWTGDPICATEAFF. In DNA, the CDR3 is TGTGCCAGCAGTTTATGCTCTTGGACAGGGGACCCTATTTGTGCCACTGAAGCTTTCTTT.

This clonotype was seen repeatedly, ten times or more. The rearrangement links TRBV6-1 to TRBJ1-5; the D gene is possibly TRBD1 (5 bases). The CDR3 covers 16 residues. V dropped 7 bases and J dropped 0 bases, with 16 bases sitting between them. Germline V gene sequence: CDR1 MNHNS, CDR2 SASEGT. The CDR3 sequence is CASISRDRPSNQPQHF. The CDR3 DNA is TGTGCCAGCATCTCCCGGGACCGCCCTAGCAATCAGCCCCAGCATTTT.

The sample holds many counts of this clonotype. For the CDR3, the DNA is TGCGCCAGCAGCCAAGAAGAGACAGTGAACACTGAAGCTTTCTTT. This codes for CASSQEETVNTEAFF. This chain uses TRBV4-1 with TRBJ1-1; possible D gene TRBD1, 5 bases. The CDR3 length is 15 residues. Germline values: CDR1 MGHRA, CDR2 YSYEKL. Trimming took off 0 bases at V and 0 bases at J, with 8 bases between the two ends.

A few counts support this clonotype. The rearrangement links TRBV28 to TRBJ2-7; a possible D gene is TRBD2 (6 bases). Deletions cut 4 bases from V and 3 bases from J, with 19 bases between. The CDR3 extends over 16 amino acids. The V gene's germline CDR1 is MDHEN and CDR2 SYDVKM. The CDR3: CASSSAWGGGDYEQYF. CDR3 sequence (DNA): TGTGCCAGCAGTTCGGCCTGGGGTGGCGGGGACTACGAGCAGTACTTC.

This clonotype was observed many times. The rearrangement uses TRBV11-2 and TRBJ2-7, with D unresolved. The CDR3 contains 14 residues. The V end lost 5 bases, the J end lost 2 bases, and 13 bases lay between the germline ends. CDR1 is SGHAT and CDR2 is FQNNGV in the germline V gene. CDR3 in DNA: TGTGCCAGCAGCCCTTGGCGAATCCCCTACGAGCAGTACTTC. Encoded protein: CASSPWRIPYEQYF.